The 5 T cell receptor beta chains below all came from one sample that was sequenced in a study of blood T cells in healthy people across ages. Alongside a J-beta primer mix, a sample-barcoded 5' primer served in a second PCR lasting roughly 7 to 12 cycles. Each CDR3 protein is one row after TCRdb ran MiXCR on the 5' RACE reads. This table holds some 940,000 distinct CDR3 sequences, under 35% found once. These same records also appear under a second study, on T cells of mothers and their children.

Material for sequencing was blood. The receptors were sampled from a woman in her thirties or forties in good health.

Only one count was recorded for this clonotype. This sequence joins TRBV12-3 or TRBV12-4 and TRBJ2-3; 13 bases match TRBD2. V lost 7 bases to trimming and J lost 3 bases; unmatched junction nucleotides: 7. The CDR3 spans 16 residues. The DNA for the CDR3 is TGTGCCAGCAAACCATCACTAGCGGGGGGGACAGATACGCAGTATTTT. Translated, it gives CASKPSLAGGTDTQYF.

This clonotype was detected ten times or more. V usage is TRBV12-3 or TRBV12-4 and J usage is TRBJ2-7; no firm D call. The length of the CDR3 is 11 residues. Trimming took 4 bases from V and 6 from J, leaving 7 bases between them. CDR3 in amino acids: CASSSRREQYF. The DNA of the CDR3 is TGTGCCAGCAGTTCTAGGCGCGAGCAGTACTTC.

This clonotype was counted ten times or more. The rearrangement links TRBV4-2 to TRBJ2-3; 10 bases align to TRBD2. This CDR3 region has 16 residues. Germline assignment: CDR1 LGHNA and CDR2 YNFKEQ. With V trimmed by 4 bases and J by 5 bases, 9 bases remained unmatched. The CDR3 DNA follows: TGTGCCAGCAGCCCACGGCTAGCGGGGGCGGGAGATACGCAGTATTTT. Translating gives CASSPRLAGAGDTQYF.

This chain connects TRBV20-1 to TRBJ2-1, with 12 bases matching TRBD1. V was pared by 0 bases and J by 8 bases, with 8 bases of the junction left unmatched. The germline CDR1 and CDR2 sequences are DFQATT and SNEGSKA (reference sequence). The CDR3 loop spans 16 amino acids. CDR3 amino acids: CSAREWRGQGAYEQFF. The CDR3 coding sequence is TGCAGTGCTAGAGAGTGGCGGGGACAGGGGGCCTATGAGCAGTTCTTC.

This clonotype was found many times. CDR3 nucleotide sequence: TGTGCCAGCAGCTTAGATACGGGGGGGCTGTTCTTC. As protein: CASSLDTGGLFF. The rearrangement joins TRBV7-2 to TRBJ2-1, with TRBD2 identical over 8 bases. Trimming removed 1 base from V and 15 bases from J; junction bases left unmatched: 5. CDR3 length equals 12 residues. Germline V gene sequence: CDR1 SGHTA, CDR2 FQGNSA.